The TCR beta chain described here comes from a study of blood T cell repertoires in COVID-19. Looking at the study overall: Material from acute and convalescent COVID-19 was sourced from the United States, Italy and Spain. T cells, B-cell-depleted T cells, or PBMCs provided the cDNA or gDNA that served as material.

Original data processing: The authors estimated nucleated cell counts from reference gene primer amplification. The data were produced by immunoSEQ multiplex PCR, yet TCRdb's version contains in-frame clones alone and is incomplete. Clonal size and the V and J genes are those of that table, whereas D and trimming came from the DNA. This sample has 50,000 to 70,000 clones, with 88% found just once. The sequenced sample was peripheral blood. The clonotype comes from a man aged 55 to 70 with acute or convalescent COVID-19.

DNA for the CDR3: TGTGCCAGTCGGGGCACTGAAGCTTTCTTT. Translated, it gives CASRGTEAFF. The rearrangement joins TRBV11-2 to TRBJ1-1; D ambiguous. Looked up from germline, CDR1 is SGHAT and CDR2 is FQNNGV. This CDR3 has 10 amino acids. Trimming shortened V by 9 bases and J by 4 bases, and 6 bases separated the two germline ends.